This TCR beta chain was identified in a study of blood T cell repertoires in COVID-19. Study-level information: There were acute and convalescent COVID-19 samples, and they came from the United States, Italy and Spain. PBMCs, B-cell-depleted T cells, or T cells provided the cDNA or gDNA that made up the material.

In the source study's methods: Quantification of nucleated cells was approximated via reference gene primer amplification. Profiled with immunoSEQ multiplex PCR; TCRdb holds only in-frame clones, not every one. V and J calls and clone size are copied from that table; D and trimming were computed from the DNA. This table has approximately 220,000 clones, roughly 80% appearing once. Germline V gene data show CDR1 as MNHEY and CDR2 as SVGAGI. The CDR3 totals 15 residues. J lost 7 bases, V lost 8 bases, and 15 bases had no gene match. The chain recombines TRBV6-5 with TRBJ1-2, with 8 bases fitting TRBD1. The receptor's source is a woman older than 75 with acute or convalescent COVID-19. Sequencing input: peripheral blood. This CDR3 is CASGKLRDRWRGYTF. The CDR3 coding sequence is TGTGCCAGCGGAAAATTAAGGGACAGGTGGCGTGGCTACACCTTC.